This TCR beta chain was sequenced for a study of T-cell reconstitution after alpha-beta-depleted transplantation in children. Unique molecular identifiers were incorporated during preparation of the TCRbeta library. TCRdb ran MiXCR on the PCR reads and lists one entry per CDR3 protein. The table includes about 47,000 distinct CDR3 sequences, 52% detected once. Whole-study findings and limits: In patients about two months after transplant, alpha-beta T cells reportedly arose from several hundred expanded graft clones.

To note about this clonotype: The target antigen is unknown.

This clonotype was obtained from a boy less than two years old with SCID, due to receive a stem cell transplant. The input for sequencing was peripheral blood, taken before TCRalphabeta/CD19-depleted stem cell transplant.

DNA of the CDR3: TGTGCCAGCAGCCTCACAGGGCCCTCGCGGGAGACCCAGTACTTC. Translated: CASSLTGPSRETQYF. The J gene is TRBJ2-5, the V gene TRBV7-2, with D perhaps TRBD1 (6 bases). The CDR3 covers 15 residues. The germline V gene encodes CDR1 SGHTA and CDR2 FQGNSA. The V end was cut by 5 bases, the J end by 5 bases, with 18 bases between.